This T cell receptor beta chain was captured by sequencing in a study of vaccination effects on CD4 cells after COVID-19. Notes on the study in general: Missing from the study were early post-infection timepoints, and its convalescent patients were few.

The CDR3 length is 13 residues. The V gene's germline CDR1 is KGHDR and CDR2 SFDVKD. V was trimmed by 0 bases and J by 5 bases, leaving 6 bases between them. Details on this clone: Its antigen is unidentified.

Within the ViraFEST assay, antigen-specific CD4+ T cells underwent expansion with viral peptide pools prior to sequencing. CD4+ T cell isolation took place after 10 days of culture. Cultures received IL-2 medium that replaced half the medium on days 3 and 7. Clones were read by immunoSEQ multiplex PCR, and TCRdb kept only the in-frame ones, dropping some. The data hold about 79,000 clones, with 70% to 75% observed a single time. The chain employs TRBV24-1 and TRBJ2-5; D not resolved. The clonotype comes from a human donor who received a COVID-19 vaccine. Sample: CD4+ T cells from PBMCs cultured with HCoV-229E spike peptides, taken before COVID-19 vaccination. The CDR3 region has the DNA TGTGCCACCAGTGATTTGGTGGTGGAGACCCAGTACTTC. Its translation is CATSDLVVETQYF.